Listed below are T cell receptor beta chains from one sample, sequenced in a study of shared clonotypes between healthy human individuals. Sequencing used immunoSEQ multiplex PCR; TCRdb keeps in-frame clones, though not all of them. The sample includes 1.5 million to 1.9 million clones, 98% of them seen just once. Sequencing input: naive CD4+ T cells sorted from blood. The receptors derive from a man aged 30-40 years in good health. Both conserved end residues are trimmed from each CDR3.

len | v_gene | CDR3aa
12 | TRBV29-1 | SAEDRGSGYEQY
12 | TRBV2 | ASSVGAGNQPQH
10 | TRBV29-1 | SACPARETQY
13 | TRBV7-9 | AVGQGLNSNQPQH
17 | TRBV11-2 | ASSSRGGPGLADSYEQY
14 | TRBV6-5 | ASSYLQGPPVDTQY
15 | TRBV27 | ASSINRDRGRNEKLF
13 | TRBV5-1 | ASSLAGGITGELF
13 | TRBV19 | ASRKQGLVYNEQF
10 | TRBV9 | ASSVGSQPQH
15 | TRBV7-6 | ASSLGLAASSYNEQF
11 | TRBV9 | ASSVTWNQPQH
11 | TRBV18 | ASSPSRDLEAF
12 | TRBV14 | ASSQERGHGELF
10 | TRBV28 | ASVSSYNEQF
15 | TRBV19 | ASSIFPTSGNPNEQF
16 | TRBV18 | ASSPTLGHSRGDNIQY
14 | TRBV27 | ASSFSRQDNTDTQY
14 | TRBV5-1 | ASSLERSQLGETQY
11 | TRBV5-4 | ASSLGGNTEAF
14 | TRBV7-3 | ASSLGAGGPVETQY
12 | TRBV5-4 | ASSRGAGAGEQF
15 | TRBV27 | ASSPQGGLAGANTQY
16 | TRBV4-2 | ASSQEAAWLLEPYGYT
14 | TRBV19 | ASSIAHSAVSYEQY
11 | TRBV5-1 | ASSLDSNTEAF
10 | TRBV25-1 | ASIDRGDEQY
14 | TRBV21-1 | ASSKSGDSSSYEQY
13 | TRBV18 | ASSPTGGNDYGYT
14 | TRBV5-5 | ASSSRGQSNTGELF
10 | TRBV6-5 | ASKSTGNTIY
13 | TRBV12-1 | ASSPAHHFTDTQY
15 | TRBV15 | ATSRVPGRATNEKLF
12 | TRBV5-3 | ARRPPPALDEQF
12 | TRBV7-9 | ASETGQISGELF
12 | TRBV5-1 | ASDSGLAYNEQF
12 | TRBV9 | ASSVVAGSYEQY
12 | TRBV10-1 | ASSELRGITEAF
12 | TRBV6-5 | ASSRPGYTDTQY
15 | TRBV7-9 | ASSRGGLAGIYNEQF
14 | TRBV28 | ASSLFSGTYGTEAF
13 | TRBV5-1 | ASSTGGFGNTEAF
13 | TRBV28 | ASINDRGISYEQY
12 | TRBV6-1 | ASSHTGVNQPQH
14 | TRBV7-8 | ASSLGDLLETGELF
13 | TRBV5-1 | ASSRTSGIMYEQY